The present T cell receptor beta chain was sequenced within a study of naive and memory T cell subsets. Study conclusions and caveats: This RNA-based method may be sensitive to activation-related transcript changes.

Ligated cDNA underwent four rounds of PCR with nested alpha and beta constant region primers and SP2. TCRdb fed the 5' RACE reads into MiXCR, producing one record per CDR3 protein. Of roughly 48,000 distinct CDR3 sequences listed, 4% to 5% were seen once; the top ten hold around 0.8%. TCR cDNA received a 3' ligated oligonucleotide that carried a UMI. Whole-blood samples were roughly 2.7 ml of peripheral blood from healthy adult volunteers. This clonotype was seen at least ten times. What it recognizes is unknown. The sequence came from a female donor in good health.

CDR3: CSVGQGAVFSEQYF. The CDR3 coding sequence is TGCAGCGTAGGACAGGGGGCGGTCTTTTCCGAGCAGTACTTC. This sequence joins TRBV29-1 and TRBJ2-7; 11 bases match TRBD1. The CDR3 runs 14 residues. Trimming took 6 bases from V and 6 from J; bases not matched to a gene: 10. Germline loops: CDR1 SQVTM, CDR2 ANQGSEA.